This note documents a single T cell receptor beta chain sequence. Its antigen is still unknown. The entry originates in a study of Ad26.COV2.S vaccination and SARS-CoV-2 variants. As for the study in general: Ad26.COV2.S shots went into the muscle once or twice, 56 days apart.

The J segment lost 3 bases and the V segment lost 4 bases, leaving 5 bases of the junction unmatched. In germline, CDR1 is MDHEN, CDR2 SYDVKM. CDR3 length: 14 residues. Sample treatment: some 20 received Ad26.COV2.S at low or high dose, single or two shots; roughly five received placebo; per-sample allocation not given. Following the first vaccine or placebo injection, samples were taken on day 63. TCRdb's table, derived via immunoSEQ multiplex PCR, lists solely in-frame clones and lacks some. The sample has hundreds of thousands of clones, around 90% seen once. Study findings and constraints: The analyses of TCR breadth and depth may have understated the size of total T cell responses. Higher spike-specific TCR breadth was found in vaccine recipients than in placebo recipients. Across vaccine and placebo recipients, the breadth of non-spike TCRs was similar.

This chain connects TRBV28 to TRBJ2-7; 8 positions agree with TRBD2. The source is a person between 18 and 59 years old who received the Ad26.COV2.S COVID-19 vaccine or a placebo. The starting material was peripheral blood, obtained in a trial of Ad26.COV2.S vaccine versus placebo. CDR3 nucleotide sequence: TGTGCCAGCAGTTCGGGACTAGGGAACTACGAGCAGTACTTC. This encodes CASSSGLGNYEQYF.